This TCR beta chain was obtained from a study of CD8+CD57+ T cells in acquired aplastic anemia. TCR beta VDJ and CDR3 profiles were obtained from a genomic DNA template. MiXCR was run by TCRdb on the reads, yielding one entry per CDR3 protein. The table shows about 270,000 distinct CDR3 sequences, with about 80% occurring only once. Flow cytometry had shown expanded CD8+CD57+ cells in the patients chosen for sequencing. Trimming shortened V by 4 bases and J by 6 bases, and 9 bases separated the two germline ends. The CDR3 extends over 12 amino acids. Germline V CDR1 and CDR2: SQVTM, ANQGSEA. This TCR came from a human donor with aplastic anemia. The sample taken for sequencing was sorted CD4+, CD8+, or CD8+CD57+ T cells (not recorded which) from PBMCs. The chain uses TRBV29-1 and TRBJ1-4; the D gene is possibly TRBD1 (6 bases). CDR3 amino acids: CSVARGDEKLFF. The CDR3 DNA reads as TGCAGCGTTGCCAGGGGCGATGAAAAACTGTTTTTT.